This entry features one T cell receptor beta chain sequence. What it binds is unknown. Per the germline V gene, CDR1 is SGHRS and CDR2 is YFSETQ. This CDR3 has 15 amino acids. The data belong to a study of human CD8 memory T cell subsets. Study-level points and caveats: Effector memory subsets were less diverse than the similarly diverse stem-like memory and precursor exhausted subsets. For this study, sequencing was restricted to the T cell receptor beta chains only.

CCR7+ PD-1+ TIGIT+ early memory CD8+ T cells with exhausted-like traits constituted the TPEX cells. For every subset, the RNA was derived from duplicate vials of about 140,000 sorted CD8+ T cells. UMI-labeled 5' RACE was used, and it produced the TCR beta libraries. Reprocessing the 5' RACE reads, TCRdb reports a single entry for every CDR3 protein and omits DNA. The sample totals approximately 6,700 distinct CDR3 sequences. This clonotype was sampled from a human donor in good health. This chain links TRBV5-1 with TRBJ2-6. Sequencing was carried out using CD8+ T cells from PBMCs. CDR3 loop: CASSLPGSGANVLTF.